One T cell receptor beta chain is described in this entry. Antigen: not known. The data belong to a study of T cells in Graves' hyperthyroidism and ophthalmopathy. Overall study results and limits: Progression to ophthalmopathy was predicted a median of approximately 6.4 months early.

The CDR3 regions of TCR beta were amplified from RNA transcripts. First-round RT-PCR targeting the TCR CDR3 was performed with the HTBI primer set. TCRdb re-called the multiplex PCR reads with MiXCR, one entry per CDR3 protein. In the table there are 500,000 to 700,000 distinct CDR3 sequences, 16% of which are singletons. Trimming removed 3 bases at V and 3 bases at J, with 13 bases between. Per germline, CDR1 DFQATT and CDR2 SNEGSKA (reference sequence). This CDR3 comprises 14 residues. The V call is TRBV20-1, the J call TRBJ2-3; D might be TRBD1 (6 bases). The TCR was taken from a woman in her late teens or twenties with Graves' hyperthyroidism. Sequenced: blood. CDR3 nucleotides: TGCAGTGCTAGTCCAGGGGAAAGGACAGATACGCAGTATTTT. This codes for CSASPGERTDTQYF.